This T cell receptor beta chain was observed in a study of cytomegalovirus exposure and HLA in healthy donors. This table comes from immunoSEQ multiplex PCR, and its TCRdb copy is limited to in-frame clones, with some not included. The sample lists 76,000 or so clones, 94% occurring once. The CDR3 runs 23 residues. This receptor was identified in a young woman in good health and CMV-seronegative. The genes are TRBV21-1 and TRBJ2-1; the table calls TRBD2, which could not be checked here. TRBV21-1 is shown as a pseudogene. Specimen: PBMCs. The CDR3 is CASSNTPVKVTEETSHGYNEQFF. For the CDR3, the DNA is TGTGCCAGCAGCAATACACCCGTGAAAGTAACAGAGGAAACTAGCCACGGGTACAATGAGCAGTTCTTC.